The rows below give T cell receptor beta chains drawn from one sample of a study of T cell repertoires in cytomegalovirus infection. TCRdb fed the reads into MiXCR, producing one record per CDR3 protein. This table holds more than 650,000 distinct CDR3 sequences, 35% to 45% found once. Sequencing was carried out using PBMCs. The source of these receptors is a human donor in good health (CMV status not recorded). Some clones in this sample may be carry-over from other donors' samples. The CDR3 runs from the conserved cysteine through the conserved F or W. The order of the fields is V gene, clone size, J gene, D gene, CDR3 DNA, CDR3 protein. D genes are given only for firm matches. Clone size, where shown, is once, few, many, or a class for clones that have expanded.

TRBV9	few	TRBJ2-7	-	TGTGCCAGCAGCGTAGGATTAGGAGAACAGCCGTACTTC	CASSVGLGEQPYF
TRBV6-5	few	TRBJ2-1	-	TGTGCCAGCAGTTACGCCACCTACAATGAGCAGTTCTTC	CASSYATYNEQFF
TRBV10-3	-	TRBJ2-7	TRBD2	TGTGCCTCACAGACTAGCGGGCGGATCTACGAGCAGTACTTC	CASQTSGRIYEQYF
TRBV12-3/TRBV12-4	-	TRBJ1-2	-	TGTGCCAGCAGTCGCGACAAGCCGGATGGCTACACCTTC	CASSRDKPDGYTF
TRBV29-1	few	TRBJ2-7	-	TGCAGCGTTGACAGGGGCAGGGGTAGCTACGAGCAGTACTTC	CSVDRGRGSYEQYF
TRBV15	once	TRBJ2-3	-	TGTGCCACCAGCAGAGATTGGGTGACTAGCACAGATACGCAGTATTTT	CATSRDWVTSTDTQYF
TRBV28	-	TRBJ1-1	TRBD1	TGTGCCAGCAGTTTCCAGGGCAGGGGGCTTCACACTGAAGCTTTCTTT	CASSFQGRGLHTEAFF
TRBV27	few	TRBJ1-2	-	TGTGCCAGCAGTACTGCTGGGTCCTACTATGGCTACACCTTC	CASSTAGSYYGYTF
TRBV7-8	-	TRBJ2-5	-	TGTGCCAGCAGCCCTAACACAGCAGGGACCCAGTACTTC	CASSPNTAGTQYF
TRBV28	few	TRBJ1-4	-	TGTGCCAGCAGTTACCGCAACGTCGGGGGACTGTTTTTT	CASSYRNVGGLFF
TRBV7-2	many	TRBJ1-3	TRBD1	TGTGCCAGCAGCTATACAGGGGGCTTCGGAAACACCATATATTTT	CASSYTGGFGNTIYF
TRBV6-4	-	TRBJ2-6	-	TGTGCCAGCAGTGACTCGGCCTCTGGGGCCAACGTCCTGACTTTC	CASSDSASGANVLTF
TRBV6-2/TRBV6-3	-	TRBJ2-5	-	TGTGCCAGCAGTTACGCAGGGAGAGAGACCCAGTACTTC	CASSYAGRETQYF
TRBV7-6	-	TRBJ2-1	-	TGTGCCAGCAGAACCAGGATCAGCTCCTACAATGAGCAGTTCTTC	CASRTRISSYNEQFF
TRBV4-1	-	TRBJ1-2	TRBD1	TGCGCCAGCAGCCAAGAAGAGGGGGCTCGGGGGACCTATGGCTACACCTTC	CASSQEEGARGTYGYTF
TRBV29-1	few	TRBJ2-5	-	TGCAGCGTCGTGCTTCAGAGTACACCCCAAGAGACCCAGTACTTC	CSVVLQSTPQETQYF
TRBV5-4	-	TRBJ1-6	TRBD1	TGTGCCACCTCGACAGGGACTAATTCACCCCTCCACTTT	CATSTGTNSPLHF
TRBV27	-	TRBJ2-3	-	TGTGCCAGCAGTTTATGGTCCCGAAACACAGATACGCAGTATTTT	CASSLWSRNTDTQYF
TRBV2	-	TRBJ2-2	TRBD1	TGTGCCAGCAGGGAACAGGGGCCGGGCACCGGGGAGCTGTTTTTT	CASREQGPGTGELFF
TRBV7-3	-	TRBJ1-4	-	TGTGCCAGCAGGCCCGGCGTCCCGGTGGGGATTAATGAAAAACTGTTTTTT	CASRPGVPVGINEKLFF
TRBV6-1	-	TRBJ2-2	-	TGTGCCAGCAGTCCCCAAGGAGGCCGACTGAACACCGGGGAGCTGTTTTTT	CASSPQGGRLNTGELFF
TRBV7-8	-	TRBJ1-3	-	TGTGCCAGCAGCTTAGTCCAGGGCTGGTCTGGAAACACCATATGTTTT	CASSLVQGWSGNTICF
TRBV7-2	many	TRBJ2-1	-	TGTGCCAGCAGCTTAAAACGGACGGGCCCCACCTCCAATGAGCAGTTCTTC	CASSLKRTGPTSNEQFF
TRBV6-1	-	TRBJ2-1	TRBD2	TGTGCCAGCAGAAGGGAGCGGGAGGGCCGTCCAAAAAACAATGAGCAGTTCTTC	CASRREREGRPKNNEQFF
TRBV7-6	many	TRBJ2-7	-	TGTGCCAGCAGCCCCGGAGTAATTGAGCAGTACTTC	CASSPGVIEQYF
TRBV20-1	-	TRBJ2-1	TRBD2	TGCAGTGCTAGCTCGGGGGGGGCGGTTTACAATGAGCAGTTCTTC	CSASSGGAVYNEQFF
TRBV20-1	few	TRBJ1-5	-	TGCAGTGCTAGGGGTCATACCCTGGGGAATCAGCCCCAGCATTTT	CSARGHTLGNQPQHF